What follows describes a single TCR beta chain. Its antigen is not known. This record comes from a study of T cell repertoires in cytomegalovirus infection. In the study overall: The authors used CMV epitopes that were HLA-C-restricted (recently identified) and HLA-B-restricted (well studied). The public TCR beta signatures pointed to both CMV infection and matching HLA type. Study-wide points: HLA-C-restricted CMV-specific TCR beta clonotypes prevailed in the ex vivo response. Adding up the frequency of public TCR beta families identified people who carried CMV plus the relevant HLA.

From the reads, TCRdb called clonotypes with MiXCR, one entry per CDR3 protein. The sample records some 500,000 distinct CDR3 sequences, under 45% being singletons. The V end was cut by 4 bases, the J end by 1 base, with 16 bases between. Germline-derived CDR1 and CDR2 are MNHEY and SMNVEV (reference sequence). The CDR3 extends over 16 amino acids. Sequenced material: cultured PBMCs, taken from culture after CMV antigen stimulation. This clonotype was sampled from a human donor in good health (CMV status not recorded). Some clones in this sample may be carry-over from other donors' samples. This chain uses TRBV27 with TRBJ1-1; D uncertain. CDR3 in DNA: TGTGCCAGCAGTTCCCGATTTCGTGTTCCGAACACTGAAGCTTTCTTT. Its protein is CASSSRFRVPNTEAFF.